The present T cell receptor (beta chain) was sequenced within a study of blood T cell repertoires in COVID-19. Study details: PBMCs, B-cell-depleted T cells, or T cells provided the cDNA or gDNA that made up the material.

Sequencing used immunoSEQ multiplex PCR; TCRdb keeps in-frame clones, though not all of them. The table has 270,000 or so clones, approximately 77% seen once. The source of this sequence is a woman under 30 with acute or convalescent COVID-19. Sequences were obtained from peripheral blood.

The CDR3 bases are TGCGCCAGCAGCCAAGATCGTCTAGCGGGAGAAGATACGCAGTATTTT. This sequence encodes CASSQDRLAGEDTQYF. The chain carries TRBV4-3 and TRBJ2-3; 10 bases map to TRBD2. The CDR3 is 16 residues long. Losses at the gene ends were 0 bases for V and 5 bases for J; bases not matched to a gene: 5. From germline, CDR1 is LGHNA and CDR2 YSLEER.